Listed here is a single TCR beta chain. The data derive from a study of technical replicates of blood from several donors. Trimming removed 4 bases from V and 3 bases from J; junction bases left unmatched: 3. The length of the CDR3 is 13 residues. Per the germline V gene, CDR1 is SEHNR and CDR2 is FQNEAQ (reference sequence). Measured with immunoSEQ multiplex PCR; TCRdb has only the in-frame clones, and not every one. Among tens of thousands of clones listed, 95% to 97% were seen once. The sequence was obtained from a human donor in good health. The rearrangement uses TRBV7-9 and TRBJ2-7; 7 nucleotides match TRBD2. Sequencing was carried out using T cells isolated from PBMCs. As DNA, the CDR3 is TGTGCCAGCAGCTGGACGGGGGGCTACGAGCAGTACTTC. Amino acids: CASSWTGGYEQYF.